Listed below are T cell receptor beta chains from one sample, sequenced in a study of early T cells in non-severe SARS-CoV-2 infection. TCRdb called the 5' RACE reads again in MiXCR, with one record for every CDR3 protein. Among 50,000 to 65,000 distinct CDR3 sequences, around 21% were seen once, and the ten largest hold 16%. The source material was whole blood, sampled at baseline. The receptors originated from an adult who was a healthcare worker with PCR-confirmed SARS-CoV-2 infection or an uninfected control (not recorded which). The CDR3 runs from the conserved cysteine through the conserved F or W. A D gene is named only where the DNA matches it firmly. Not all rows give a size; the values are once, few, many and, for expanded clones, a class.

>-|few|TRBJ1-6|TRBV18
TGTGCCAGCTCTGCGCCTGACAGACCCCTTTCACCCCTCCACTTT
CASSAPDRPLSPLHF
>TRBD1|-|TRBJ1-2|TRBV6-1
TGTGCCAGCAGTGCGAGACAGGGACCCTACGGCTACACCTTC
CASSARQGPYGYTF
>-|few|TRBJ1-2|TRBV20-1
TGCAGTGAAGACTATGGCTACACCTTC
CSEDYGYTF
>-|-|TRBJ1-6|TRBV7-8
TGTGCCAGCAGCCCACGACCGCAGGGTGATAATTCACCCCTCCACTTT
CASSPRPQGDNSPLHF
>-|once|TRBJ1-5|TRBV6-5
TGTGCCAGCAGTTTAGCAGGTGAAGGACAGCCCCAGCATTTT
CASSLAGEGQPQHF
>-|-|TRBJ2-3|TRBV2
TGTGCCAGCAGTGAAACACTAGGAACAGATACGCAGTATTTT
CASSETLGTDTQYF
>-|-|TRBJ1-1|TRBV7-9
TGTGCCAGCAGCCGACGAGGTGAAGCTTTCTTT
CASSRRGEAFF
>-|-|TRBJ2-1|TRBV11-2
TGTGCCAGCAGCTTAGATGTGACCCCGGGAAATGAGCAGTTCTTC
CASSLDVTPGNEQFF
>-|-|TRBJ2-2|TRBV7-8
TGTGCCAGCAGCCGAAGCGGTGCCGGGGAGCCGTTTTTT
CASSRSGAGEPFF
>TRBD1|-|TRBJ2-3|TRBV7-9
TGTGCCAGCAGCTTAGAGGGGGCCGTGTGGGATACGCAGTATTTT
CASSLEGAVWDTQYF
>-|few|TRBJ1-1|TRBV7-3
TGTGCCAGCAGCCCCACGCGGGGGGGCACTGAAGCTTTCTTT
CASSPTRGGTEAFF
>TRBD2|few|TRBJ2-5|TRBV12-3/TRBV12-4
TGTGCCAGCAGGGACAGCGGGGGGAAAGAGACCCAGTACTTC
CASRDSGGKETQYF
>-|-|TRBJ2-5|TRBV7-8
TGTGCCAGTAGCGACAGAGACCCTAAGAGCATCCAGTACTTC
CASSDRDPKSIQYF
>-|-|TRBJ2-7|TRBV4-1
TGCGCCAGCAGCCAAGGAGAATTAGTAGACATTCCCTACGAGCAGTACTTC
CASSQGELVDIPYEQYF
>-|-|TRBJ1-5|TRBV15
TGTGCCACCAGCAGAGGCGGGGGGAATCAGCCCCAGCATTTT
CATSRGGGNQPQHF
>-|medium-sized|TRBJ1-1|TRBV6-1
TGTGCCAGCAGCTGGGGACAAAACACTGAAGCTTTCTTT
CASSWGQNTEAFF
>-|-|TRBJ1-1|TRBV6-5
TGTGCCAGTACGCCGGGACACCGGAACACTGAAGCTTTCTTT
CASTPGHRNTEAFF
>TRBD1|-|TRBJ2-7|TRBV7-8
TGTGCCAGCAGCCTCCGGGACAGGGGCTACGAGCAGTACTTC
CASSLRDRGYEQYF
>-|-|TRBJ2-5|TRBV3-1
TGTGCCAGCAGCCAGTGGGTACAAGAGACCCAGTACTTC
CASSQWVQETQYF
>-|-|TRBJ2-7|TRBV12-3/TRBV12-4
TGTGCCAGCAGTTTATTGGGTTACGAGCAGTACTTC
CASSLLGYEQYF
>TRBD1|-|TRBJ1-5|TRBV19
TGTGCCAGTACCTCCATGGGGACAGGGAGGCAGCCCCAGCATTTT
CASTSMGTGRQPQHF
>TRBD2|-|TRBJ2-1|TRBV20-1
TGCAGTGTGTCAAGGACTAGCCGACCCTGGGAGCAGTTCTTC
CSVSRTSRPWEQFF
>-|-|TRBJ1-1|TRBV12-2
TGTGCAAGTCGCCCTTGGGACAGTCTGAACACTGAAGCTTTCTTT
CASRPWDSLNTEAFF
>-|few|TRBJ2-2|TRBV29-1
TGCAGCGGCCGATTAGCCGGGGAGCTGTTTTTT
CSGRLAGELFF
>-|few|TRBJ2-5|TRBV7-9
TGTGCCAGCAGCTTACCTTCCTACCCTCAAAACAGGGCTGAACAAGAGACCCAGTACTTC
CASSLPSYPQNRAEQETQYF